This record looks at one T cell receptor (beta chain) sequence and its context. Sequencing used immunoSEQ multiplex PCR; TCRdb keeps in-frame clones, though not all of them. The profile shows about 26,000 clones, roughly 89% of them singletons. The sample is drawn from a study of tissue T cells after allogeneic stem cell transplantation. Study-wide context: Graft-versus-host disease patients received grafts, several unmodified and three CD34-selected to deplete T cells. Smaller viable blood or marrow samples skipped sorting for direct DNA extraction.

The sequenced sample was blood, obtained before transplantation. The TCR originated in a male donor at least 60 years old who later had graft-versus-host disease after an allogeneic stem cell transplant.

The DNA for the CDR3 is TGTGCCAGCAGAGGAAAGCGGGGGGGTTCCTACGAGCAGTACTTC. This gives the protein CASRGKRGGSYEQYF. The chain uses TRBV6-5 and TRBJ2-7, with 10 bases identical to TRBD2. Germline CDR1 is MNHEY and CDR2 is SVGAGI. The J segment lost 1 base and the V segment lost 6 bases, leaving 6 bases of the junction unmatched. There are 15 residues in the CDR3.